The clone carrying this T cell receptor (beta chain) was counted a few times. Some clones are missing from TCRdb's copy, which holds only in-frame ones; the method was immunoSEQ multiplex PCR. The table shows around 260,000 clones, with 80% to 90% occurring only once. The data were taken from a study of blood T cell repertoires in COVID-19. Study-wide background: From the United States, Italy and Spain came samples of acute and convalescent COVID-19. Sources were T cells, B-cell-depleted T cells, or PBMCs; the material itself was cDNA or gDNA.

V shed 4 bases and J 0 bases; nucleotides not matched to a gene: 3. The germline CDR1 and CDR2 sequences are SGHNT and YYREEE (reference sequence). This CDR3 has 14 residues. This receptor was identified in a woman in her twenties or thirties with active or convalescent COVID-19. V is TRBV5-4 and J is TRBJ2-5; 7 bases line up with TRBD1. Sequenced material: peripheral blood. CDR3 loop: CASSPGQYQETQYF. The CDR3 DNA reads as TGTGCCAGCAGCCCGGGACAGTACCAAGAGACCCAGTACTTC.